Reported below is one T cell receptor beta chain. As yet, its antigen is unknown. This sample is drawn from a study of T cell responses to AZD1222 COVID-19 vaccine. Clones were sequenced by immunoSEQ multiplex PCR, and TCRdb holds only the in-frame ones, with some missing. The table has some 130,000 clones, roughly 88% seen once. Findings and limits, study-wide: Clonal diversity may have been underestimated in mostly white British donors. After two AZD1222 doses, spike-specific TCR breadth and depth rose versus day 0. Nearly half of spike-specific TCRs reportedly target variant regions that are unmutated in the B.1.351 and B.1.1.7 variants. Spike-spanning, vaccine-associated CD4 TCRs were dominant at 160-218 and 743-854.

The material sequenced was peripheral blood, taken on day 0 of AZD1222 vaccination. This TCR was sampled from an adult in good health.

CDR3 region: CASSSDRGNEQYF. The CDR3 bases are TGTGCCAGCAGCTCCGACAGGGGTAACGAGCAGTACTTC. This chain links TRBV7-2 with TRBJ2-7; 8 positions agree with TRBD1. The V gene's germline CDR1 is SGHTA and CDR2 FQGNSA. J was trimmed by 5 bases and V by 4 bases; bases with no gene match: 4. CDR3 size: 13 residues.